The T cell receptor (beta chain) described here comes from a study of response to subunit inactivated influenza vaccine. TCRdb called the RT-PCR reads again in MiXCR, with one record for every CDR3 protein. The table shows 700,000 to 800,000 distinct CDR3 sequences, with about 18% occurring only once. CDR1 SQVTM and CDR2 ANQGSEA come from the germline V gene. This CDR3 is 15 amino acids long. Trimming removed 0 bases from V and 0 bases from J, with 12 bases in between. With respect to this clonotype: The antigen remains undetermined.

The study, taken as a whole, reports: Only a handful of new T cells, the authors suggested, are recruited with each seasonal influenza vaccination.

The source was PBMCs from blood, collected about 5 days after vaccination. The clonotype originates from a man between 45 and 60 years old who received an inactivated influenza vaccine. The rearrangement uses TRBV29-1 and TRBJ2-7; weak D call: TRBD1 (6 bases). The DNA for the CDR3 is TGCAGCGTTGAAGACCCCGGGACATACTCCTACGAGCAGTACTTC. It yields the protein CSVEDPGTYSYEQYF.